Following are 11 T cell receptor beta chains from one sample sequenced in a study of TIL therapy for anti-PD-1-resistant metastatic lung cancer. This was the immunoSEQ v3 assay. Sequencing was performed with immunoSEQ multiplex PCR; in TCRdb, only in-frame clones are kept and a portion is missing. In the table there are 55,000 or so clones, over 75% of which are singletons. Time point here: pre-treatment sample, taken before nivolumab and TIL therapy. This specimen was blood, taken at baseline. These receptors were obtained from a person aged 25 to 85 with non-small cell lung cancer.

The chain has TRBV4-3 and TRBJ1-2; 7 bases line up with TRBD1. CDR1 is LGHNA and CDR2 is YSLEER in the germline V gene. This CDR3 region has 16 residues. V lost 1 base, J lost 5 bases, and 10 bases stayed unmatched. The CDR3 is CASSQARGGGVYGYTF. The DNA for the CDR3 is TGCGCCAGCAGCCAAGCGCGAGGGGGCGGTGTGTATGGCTACACCTTC.

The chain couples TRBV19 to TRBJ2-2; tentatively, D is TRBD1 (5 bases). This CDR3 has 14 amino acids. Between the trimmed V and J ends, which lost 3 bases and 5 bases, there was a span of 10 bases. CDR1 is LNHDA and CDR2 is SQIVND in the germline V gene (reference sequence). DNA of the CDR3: TGTGCCAGTAGTATCATTTCAGGGACCGGGGAGCTGTTTTTT. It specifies CASSIISGTGELFF.

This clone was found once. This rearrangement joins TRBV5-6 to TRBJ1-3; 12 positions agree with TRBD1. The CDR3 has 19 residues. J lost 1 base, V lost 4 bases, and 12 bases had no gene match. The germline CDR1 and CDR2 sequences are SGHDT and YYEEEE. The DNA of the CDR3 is TGTGCCAGCAGCGCTGGGGGGGACAGGGGGCCAGGTTCTGGAAACACCATATATTTT. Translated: CASSAGGDRGPGSGNTIYF. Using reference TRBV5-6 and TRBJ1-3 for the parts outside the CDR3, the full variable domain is DAGVTQSPTHLIKTRGQQVTLRCSPKSGHDTVSWYQQALGQGPQFIFQYYEEEERQRGNFPDRFSGHQFPNYSSELNVNALLLGDSALYLCASSAGGDRGPGSGNTIYFGEGSWLTVV.

Written as DNA, the CDR3 is TGCGCCAGCAGGTATGGACAGAACACCGGGGAGCTGTTTTTT. It encodes CASRYGQNTGELFF. V usage is TRBV5-1 and J usage is TRBJ2-2; the D gene is possibly TRBD1 (5 bases). The V gene lost 5 bases and the J gene lost 1 base, with 9 bases spanning the gap. This CDR3 is 14 amino acids long. Per the germline V gene, CDR1 is SGHRS and CDR2 is YFSETQ.

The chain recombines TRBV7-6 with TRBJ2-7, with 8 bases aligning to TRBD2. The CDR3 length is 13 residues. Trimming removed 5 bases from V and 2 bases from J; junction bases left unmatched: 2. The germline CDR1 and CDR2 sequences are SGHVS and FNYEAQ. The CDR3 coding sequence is TGTGCCAGCAGCCCACTAGCGGCCTACGAGCAGTACTTC. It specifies CASSPLAAYEQYF. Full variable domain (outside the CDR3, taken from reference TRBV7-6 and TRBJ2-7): GAGVSQSPRYKVTKRGQDVALRCDPISGHVSLYWYRQALGQGPEFLTYFNYEAQQDKSGLPNDRFSAERPEGSISTLTIQRTEQRDSAMYRCASSPLAAYEQYFGPGTRLTVT.

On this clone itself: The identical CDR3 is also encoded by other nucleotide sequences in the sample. DNA for the CDR3: TGTGCCAGCAGTTACTCGGAGGGGACTGAAGCTTTCTTT. It yields the protein CASSYSEGTEAFF. The chain recombines TRBV6-5 with TRBJ1-1; the D gene is possibly TRBD1 (5 bases). Germline CDR1 is MNHEY and CDR2 is SVGAGI. The CDR3 sequence is 13 residues long. Trimming stripped 0 bases from V and 5 bases from J, with 7 bases between.

The CDR3 DNA follows: TGCGCCAGCAGCCAAGATTACGCAGGAAAAGAGACCCAGTACTTC. Its protein product is CASSQDYAGKETQYF. The chain uses TRBV4-3 and TRBJ2-5; the D is unclear. The CDR3 runs 15 residues. Germline V gene sequence: CDR1 LGHNA, CDR2 YSLEER. V was clipped by 0 bases and J by 3 bases, with 11 bases between them.

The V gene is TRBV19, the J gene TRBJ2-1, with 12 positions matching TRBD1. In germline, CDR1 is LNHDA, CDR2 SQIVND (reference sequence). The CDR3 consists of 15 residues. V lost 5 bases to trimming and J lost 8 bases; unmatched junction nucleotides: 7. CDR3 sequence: CASSSGTGGFDEQFF. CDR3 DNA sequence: TGTGCCAGTAGTTCCGGGACAGGGGGCTTCGATGAGCAGTTCTTC.

The CDR3 region is CASSPGQGGLHF. The CDR3 nucleotides read TGTGCCAGCAGTCCGGGACAGGGAGGTTTGCATTTT. This rearrangement joins TRBV27 to TRBJ1-5; 9 bases map to TRBD1. Trimming took 5 bases from V and 15 from J; bases not matched to a gene: 8. The CDR3 is 12 amino acids. Germline V lookup: CDR1 MNHEY, CDR2 SMNVEV (reference sequence).

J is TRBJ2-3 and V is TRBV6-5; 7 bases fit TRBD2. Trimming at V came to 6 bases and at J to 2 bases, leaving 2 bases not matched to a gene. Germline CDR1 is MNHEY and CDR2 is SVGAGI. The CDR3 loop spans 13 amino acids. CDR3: CASSWDYTDTQYF. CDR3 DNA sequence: TGTGCCAGCAGCTGGGACTACACAGATACGCAGTATTTT.

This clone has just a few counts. CDR3 region: CASRKTGGPGELFF. In nucleotides, the CDR3 is TGTGCCAGCAGAAAAACGGGAGGGCCCGGGGAGCTGTTTTTT. V is TRBV28 and J is TRBJ2-2; 8 bases line up with TRBD2. Germline values: CDR1 MDHEN, CDR2 SYDVKM. Trimming took 6 bases from V and 6 from J; bases not matched to a gene: 6. CDR3 length equals 14 residues.